These 22 T cell receptor beta chains originate from one sample sequenced in a study of blood T cell repertoires in COVID-19. Profiled with immunoSEQ multiplex PCR; TCRdb holds only in-frame clones, not every one. Of roughly 120,000 clones listed, approximately 80% were seen once; the top ten hold 7.5%. The sample was peripheral blood. The receptors originated from a man aged 65 to 79 with active or convalescent COVID-19.

V usage is TRBV10-3 and J usage is TRBJ1-3; 9 positions match TRBD1. The CDR3 has 15 residues. CDR1 is ENHRY and CDR2 is SYGVKD in the germline V gene. V gave up 0 bases and J gave up 8 bases; unmatched junction bases: 5. The CDR3 DNA is TGTGCCATCAGTGAGTCCCACAGGGGGCAAGACACCATATATTTT. This gives the protein CAISESHRGQDTIYF.

This clone was counted only a few times. The rearrangement joins TRBV19 to TRBJ1-2, with TRBD1 identical over 9 bases. Trimming cost V 3 bases and J 4 bases; bases outside gene matches: 6. This CDR3 is built from 15 residues. The V gene's germline CDR1 is LNHDA and CDR2 SQIVND (reference sequence). CDR3 in DNA: TGTGCCAGTAGTATGTGGACAGGGGAGGGCTATGGCTACACCTTC. It codes for CASSMWTGEGYGYTF.

For the CDR3, the DNA is TGTGCCACCCTAGCGGGCCACTCTGGGGCCAACGTCCTGACTTTC. Translation: CATLAGHSGANVLTF. The chain joins TRBV6-6 to TRBJ2-6, with TRBD2 matching 8 bases. With 10 bases clipped from V and 0 bases from J, the junction kept 5 bases outside the gene matches. Per germline, CDR1 MNHNY and CDR2 SVGAGI (reference sequence). The CDR3 consists of 15 residues.

This chain connects TRBV6-5 to TRBJ2-3, with 7 nucleotides matching TRBD1. This CDR3 region has 14 residues. V shed 7 bases, J shed 2 bases, and the junction held 6 bases outside the gene matches. Germline lookup yields CDR1 MNHEY and CDR2 SVGAGI. This CDR3 is CASTRDRITDTQYF. Here the CDR3 DNA reads TGTGCCAGCACAAGGGACAGAATCACAGATACGCAGTATTTT.

The chain links TRBV11-2 to TRBJ1-4; 7 nucleotides align to TRBD1. Germline V gene lookup returns CDR1 SGHAT and CDR2 FQNNGV. This CDR3 contains 15 residues. Trimming took 4 bases from V and 2 from J; bases not matched to a gene: 4. The CDR3 here is CASSYTGVTNEKLFF. The CDR3 DNA sequence: TGTGCCAGCAGCTACACAGGGGTCACTAATGAAAAACTGTTTTTT.

J is TRBJ1-2 and V is TRBV6-1; 9 nucleotides line up with TRBD1. The germline V gene encodes CDR1 MNHNS and CDR2 SASEGT. This CDR3 has 18 amino acids. The ends lost 4 bases at V and 5 bases at J; junction bases unmatched: 17. Here the CDR3 reads CASSANGSLRQGVYGYTF. Here the CDR3 DNA reads TGTGCCAGCAGTGCCAATGGATCGTTGCGACAGGGGGTGTATGGCTACACCTTC.

This clone is a singleton in its sample. Other DNA sequences within the sample encode an identical CDR3. V is TRBV6-1 and J is TRBJ1-2; tentatively, D is TRBD1 (6 bases). The CDR3 is 12 residues long. CDR1 and CDR2 (germline): MNHNS, SASEGT. Trimming removed 3 bases at V and 8 bases at J, with 10 bases between. This CDR3 reads CASSEVGAGYTF. The CDR3 nucleotides are TGTGCCAGCAGTGAGGTGGGGGCAGGCTACACCTTC.

The V and J genes are TRBV4-1 and TRBJ1-2, with a tentative D call TRBD1 (5 bases). Germline CDR1 reads MGHRA; CDR2 reads YSYEKL. This CDR3 has 12 amino acids. V lost 1 base and J 5 bases, leaving 5 bases between the germline ends. The CDR3 sequence is CASSQGQYGYTF. DNA for the CDR3: TGCGCCAGCAGCCAAGGACAGTATGGCTACACCTTC.

The chain joins TRBV18 to TRBJ2-7; 11 nucleotides agree with TRBD2. V shed 6 bases, J shed 6 bases, and the junction held 10 bases outside the gene matches. The CDR3 is 15 residues long. From germline, CDR1 is KGHSH and CDR2 LQKENI. The chain's CDR3 is CASSGGLAGLLEQYF. Written as DNA, the CDR3 is TGTGCCAGCTCCGGAGGACTAGCGGGCCTCCTCGAGCAGTACTTC.

On this clone itself: In the same sample, other DNA sequences code for this CDR3. The chain couples TRBV11-2 to TRBJ2-4; D unresolved. The V gene lost 4 bases and the J gene lost 0 bases, with 7 bases spanning the gap. The CDR3 has 14 amino acids. Germline lookup yields CDR1 SGHAT and CDR2 FQNNGV. The chain's CDR3 is CASSSRLAKNIQYF. The CDR3, as DNA: TGTGCCAGCAGCTCGAGGTTAGCCAAAAACATTCAGTACTTC.

The chain carries TRBV7-9 and TRBJ1-2; a possible D gene is TRBD1 (5 bases). The germline V gene encodes CDR1 SEHNR and CDR2 FQNEAQ (reference sequence). The CDR3 runs 14 residues. Deletions cut 4 bases from V and 2 bases from J, with 11 bases between. CDR3 region: CASSSSGGNYGYTF. The CDR3 region has the DNA TGTGCCAGCAGCTCCTCGGGGGGGAACTATGGCTACACCTTC. Variable domain in full (rest from reference TRBV7-9 and TRBJ1-2): DTGVSQNPRHKITKRGQNVTFRCDPISEHNRLYWYRQTLGQGPEFLTYFQNEAQLEKSRLLSDRFSAERPKGSFSTLEIQRTEQGDSAMYLCASSSSGGNYGYTFGSGTRLTVV.

In its sample, this clone was seen once. The chain carries TRBV2 and TRBJ1-1; D is undetermined. Trimming left V 3 bases short and J 6 bases short, with 8 bases between. Per the germline V gene, CDR1 is SNHLY and CDR2 is FYNNEI. The CDR3 loop spans 12 amino acids. The CDR3 reads CASSDIQAEAFF. Written as DNA, the CDR3 is TGTGCCAGCAGTGACATCCAGGCTGAAGCTTTCTTT.

This chain connects TRBV5-1 to TRBJ2-7, with 9 bases lining up with TRBD1. The CDR3 is 16 residues long. The V gene's germline CDR1 is SGHRS and CDR2 YFSETQ. The V gene end was trimmed by 0 bases and the J gene end by 0 bases; junction bases not matched to a gene: 4. The CDR3 loop reads CASSLGPGQGSYEQYF. DNA for the CDR3: TGCGCCAGCAGCTTGGGGCCGGGACAGGGCTCCTACGAGCAGTACTTC.

The chain uses TRBV12-3 or TRBV12-4 and TRBJ2-2; 7 bases are shared with TRBD2. This CDR3 region has 12 residues. Unmatched junction bases numbered 2, after V lost 5 bases and J lost 8 bases. In nucleotides, the CDR3 is TGTGCCAGCAGTCGGGGAGGGGGGGAGCTGTTTTTT. Amino acid sequence: CASSRGGGELFF.

This clone was seen once. V and J are TRBV7-8 and TRBJ1-1, with D unclear. From germline, CDR1 is SGHVS and CDR2 FQNEAQ. There are 12 residues in the CDR3. The V end lost 5 bases, the J end lost 4 bases, and 8 bases lay between the germline ends. Here the CDR3 reads CASSLRGTEAFF. CDR3 DNA: TGTGCCAGCAGCCTCCGGGGCACTGAAGCTTTCTTT.

V usage is TRBV3-1 (or the pseudogene TRBV3-2) and J usage is TRBJ1-4, with TRBD1 identical over 7 bases. V shed 1 base and J 11 bases; nucleotides not matched to a gene: 7. Germline CDR1 LGHDT, CDR2 YNNKEL (reference sequence). The CDR3 sequence is 14 residues long. The CDR3 DNA reads TGTGCCAGCAGCCAAGGGGACAGTCGAGAGAAACTGTTTTTT. Translation: CASSQGDSREKLFF.

This sequence joins TRBV6-2 or TRBV6-3 and TRBJ2-7; 8 bases line up with TRBD1. CDR1 is MNHEY and CDR2 is SVGEGT in the germline V gene. This CDR3 contains 15 residues. After removal of 5 bases from V and 2 bases from J, the junction contained 8 bases not matched to a gene. The CDR3: CASSQGQAPPYEQYF. Written as DNA, the CDR3 is TGTGCCAGCAGTCAGGGACAGGCGCCACCCTACGAGCAGTACTTC.

This chain joins TRBV2 and TRBJ1-5; 10 bases map to TRBD1. Germline V gene sequence: CDR1 SNHLY, CDR2 FYNNEI. Germline trimming cut 6 bases from V and 6 bases from J; bases unmatched to any gene: 8. This CDR3 is built from 15 residues. The CDR3 here is CASSEPGQGRQPQHF. The CDR3 nucleotides read TGTGCCAGCAGCGAGCCGGGACAGGGGCGTCAGCCCCAGCATTTT. The variable domain in full, completed from reference TRBV2 and TRBJ1-5, reads EPEVTQTPSHQVTQMGQEVILRCVPISNHLYFYWYRQILGQKVEFLVSFYNNEISEKSEIFDDQFSVERPDGSNFTLKIRSTKLEDSAMYFCASSEPGQGRQPQHFGDGTRLSIL.

V gene TRBV5-5 combines with J gene TRBJ1-5; maybe TRBD1 (6 bases). Germline values: CDR1 SGHKS, CDR2 YYEKEE (reference sequence). The CDR3 runs 12 residues. V was cut by 4 bases and J by 8 bases, with 10 bases left in between. Here the CDR3 reads CASSDAGEPQHF. As DNA, the CDR3 is TGTGCCAGCAGCGACGCAGGGGAGCCCCAGCATTTT.

This chain joins TRBV5-4 and TRBJ2-1, with no clear D. V was trimmed by 3 bases and J by 2 bases, leaving 9 bases between them. Germline V CDR1 and CDR2: SGHNT, YYREEE (reference sequence). The CDR3 length is 14 residues. The CDR3 bases are TGTGCCAGCAGCTCAATCGAGGCCTACAATGAGCAGTTCTTC. This gives the protein CASSSIEAYNEQFF.

The V gene is TRBV9, the J gene TRBJ1-5, with D perhaps TRBD1 (5 bases). CDR1 is SGDLS, CDR2 YYNGEE, per germline. CDR3 length: 15 residues. V gave up 4 bases and J gave up 5 bases, with 16 bases separating them. Written as DNA, the CDR3 is TGTGCCAGCAGCATAAGCGGGACGAGGGATCAGCCCCAGCATTTT. Its protein is CASSISGTRDQPQHF.

This clone was observed a few times. This chain joins TRBV7-6 and TRBJ2-3; 9 bases are a match to TRBD2. The CDR3 consists of 15 residues. After removal of 6 bases from V and 6 bases from J, the junction contained 10 bases not matched to a gene. Germline CDR1 SGHVS, CDR2 FNYEAQ. CDR3 sequence reads: CASSSRLAATDTQYF. The CDR3 DNA follows: TGTGCCAGCAGTTCCCGACTAGCGGCTACCGATACGCAGTATTTT. Full variable domain (missing parts from reference TRBV7-6 and TRBJ2-3): GAGVSQSPRYKVTKRGQDVALRCDPISGHVSLYWYRQALGQGPEFLTYFNYEAQQDKSGLPNDRFSAERPEGSISTLTIQRTEQRDSAMYRCASSSRLAATDTQYFGPGTRLTVL.